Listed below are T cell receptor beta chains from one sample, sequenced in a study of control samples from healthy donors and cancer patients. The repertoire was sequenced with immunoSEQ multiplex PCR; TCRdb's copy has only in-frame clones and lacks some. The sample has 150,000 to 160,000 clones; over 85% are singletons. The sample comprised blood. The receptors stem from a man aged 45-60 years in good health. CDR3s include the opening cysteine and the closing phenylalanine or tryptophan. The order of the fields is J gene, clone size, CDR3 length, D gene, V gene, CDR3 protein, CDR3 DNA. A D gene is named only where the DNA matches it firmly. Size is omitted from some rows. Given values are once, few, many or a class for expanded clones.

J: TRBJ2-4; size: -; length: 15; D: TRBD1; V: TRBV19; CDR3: CASTRTGYGKNIQYF; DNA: TGTGCCAGTACGAGGACAGGGTATGGCAAAAACATTCAGTACTTC
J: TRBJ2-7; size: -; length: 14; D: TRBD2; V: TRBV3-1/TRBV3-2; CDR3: CASSRPSGTYEQYF; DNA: TGTGCCAGCAGCCGGCCTAGCGGGACCTACGAGCAGTACTTC
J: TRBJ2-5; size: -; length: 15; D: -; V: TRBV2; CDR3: CASSEVLNGQETQYF; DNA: TGTGCCAGCAGTGAAGTTCTAAACGGCCAAGAGACCCAGTACTTC
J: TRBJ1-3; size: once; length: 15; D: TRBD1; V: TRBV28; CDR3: CASTLDRGGGNTIYF; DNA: TGTGCCAGCACCTTAGACAGGGGTGGTGGAAACACCATATATTTT
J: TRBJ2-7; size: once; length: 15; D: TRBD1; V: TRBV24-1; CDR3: CATSAMTGGSYEQYF; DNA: TGTGCCACCAGTGCTATGACAGGGGGATCCTACGAGCAGTACTTC
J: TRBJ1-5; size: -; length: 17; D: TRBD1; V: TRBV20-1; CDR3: CSASSGQGARSNQPQHF; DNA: TGCAGTGCTAGTTCTGGACAGGGGGCACGGAGCAATCAGCCCCAGCATTTT
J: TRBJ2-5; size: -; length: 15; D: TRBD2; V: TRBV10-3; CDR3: CAISDLAGGQETQYF; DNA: TGTGCCATCAGTGATCTCGCGGGAGGACAAGAGACCCAGTACTTC
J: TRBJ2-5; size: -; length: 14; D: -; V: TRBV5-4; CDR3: CASSPGEGGETQYF; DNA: TGTGCCAGCAGCCCCGGGGAGGGGGGAGAGACCCAGTACTTC
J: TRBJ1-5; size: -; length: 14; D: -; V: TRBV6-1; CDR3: CASSEKQFNQPQHF; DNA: TGTGCCAGCAGTGAGAAACAGTTTAATCAGCCCCAGCATTTT
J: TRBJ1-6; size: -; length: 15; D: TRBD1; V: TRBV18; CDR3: CASSPGQLDNSPLHF; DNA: TGTGCCAGCTCACCGGGACAGTTGGATAATTCACCCCTCCACTTT
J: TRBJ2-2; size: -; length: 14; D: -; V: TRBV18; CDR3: CASSNNRVDGELFF; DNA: TGTGCCAGCTCAAACAACAGGGTGGACGGGGAGCTGTTTTTT
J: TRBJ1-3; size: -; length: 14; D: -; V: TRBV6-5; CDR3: CASSHESSGNTIYF; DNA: TGTGCCAGCAGTCACGAATCCTCTGGAAACACCATATATTTT
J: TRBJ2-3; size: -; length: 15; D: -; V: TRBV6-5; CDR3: CASSYSPWGTDTQYF; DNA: TGTGCCAGCAGTTACTCACCCTGGGGCACAGATACGCAGTATTTT
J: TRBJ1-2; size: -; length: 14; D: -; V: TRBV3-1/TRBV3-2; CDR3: CASSHLGDIDGYTF; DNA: TGTGCCAGCAGCCATCTAGGGGATATTGATGGCTACACCTTC
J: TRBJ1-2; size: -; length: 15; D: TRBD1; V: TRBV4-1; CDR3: CASSHIDRDYYGYTF; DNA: TGCGCCAGCAGCCACATAGACAGGGACTACTATGGCTACACCTTC
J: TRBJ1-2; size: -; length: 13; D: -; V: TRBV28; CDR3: CASSLGGHYGYTF; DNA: TGTGCCAGCAGTTTAGGGGGGCACTATGGCTACACCTTC
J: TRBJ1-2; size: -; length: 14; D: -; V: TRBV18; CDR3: CASSPQGMDYGYTF; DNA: TGTGCCAGCTCACCACAGGGTATGGACTATGGCTACACCTTC
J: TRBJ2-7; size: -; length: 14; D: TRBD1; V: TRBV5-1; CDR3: CASSLGGTVYEQYF; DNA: TGCGCCAGCAGCTTGGGTGGGACAGTCTACGAGCAGTACTTC
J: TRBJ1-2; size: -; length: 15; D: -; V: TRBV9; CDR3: CASSVEAGHPYGYTF; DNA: TGTGCCAGCAGCGTAGAGGCGGGACACCCCTATGGCTACACCTTC
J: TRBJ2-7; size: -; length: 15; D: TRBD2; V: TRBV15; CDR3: CATSRVERDRGEQYF; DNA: TGTGCCACCAGCAGAGTGGAGCGGGATCGGGGCGAGCAGTACTTC
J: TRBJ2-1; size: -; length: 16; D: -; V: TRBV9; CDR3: CASSVSLGLLNNEQFF; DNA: TGTGCCAGCAGCGTTTCATTGGGGCTCCTAAACAATGAGCAGTTCTTC
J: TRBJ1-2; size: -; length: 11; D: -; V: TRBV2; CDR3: CASSGERGYTF; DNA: TGTGCCAGCTCAGGGGAACGGGGCTACACCTTC
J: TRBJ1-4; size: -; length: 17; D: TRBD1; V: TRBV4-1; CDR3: CASSQGTGGFSNEKLFF; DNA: TGCGCCAGCAGCCAAGGGACAGGGGGCTTCTCTAATGAAAAACTGTTTTTT
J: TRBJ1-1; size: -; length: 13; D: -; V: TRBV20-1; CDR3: CSASTGGNTEAFF; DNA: TGCAGTGCTAGTACGGGGGGGAACACTGAAGCTTTCTTT
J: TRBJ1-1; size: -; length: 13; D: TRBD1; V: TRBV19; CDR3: CASSRDRVAEAFF; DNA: TGTGCCAGTAGTAGGGACAGGGTCGCTGAAGCTTTCTTT
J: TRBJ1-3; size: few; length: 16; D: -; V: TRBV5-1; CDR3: CASSPQTGRSGNTIYF; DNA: TGCGCCAGCAGCCCCCAGACAGGACGCTCTGGAAACACCATATATTTT
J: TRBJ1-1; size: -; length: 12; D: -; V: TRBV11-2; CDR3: CASSPVDTEAFF; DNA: TGTGCCAGCAGCCCCGTGGACACTGAAGCTTTCTTT
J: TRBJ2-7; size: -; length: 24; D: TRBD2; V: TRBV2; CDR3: CASNRPGTANIIKGTSGTLYEQYF; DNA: TGTGCCAGCAATAGGCCCGGGACAGCGAATATTATCAAAGGGACTAGCGGAACCCTCTACGAGCAGTACTTC
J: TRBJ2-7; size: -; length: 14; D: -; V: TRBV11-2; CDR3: CASSLGAPPYEQYF; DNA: TGTGCCAGCAGCTTAGGGGCACCTCCCTACGAGCAGTACTTC
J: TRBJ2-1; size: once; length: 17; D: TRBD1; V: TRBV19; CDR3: CASRKYEGAPSYNEQFF; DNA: TGTGCCAGTAGAAAATATGAGGGGGCCCCCTCGTACAATGAGCAGTTCTTC
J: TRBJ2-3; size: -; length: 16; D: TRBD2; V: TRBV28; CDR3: CASSFRAGGWTDTQYF; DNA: TGTGCCAGCAGTTTTCGGGCGGGGGGGTGGACAGATACGCAGTATTTT
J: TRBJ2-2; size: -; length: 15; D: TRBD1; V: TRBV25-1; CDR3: CASSVTGGAGGELFF; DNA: TGTGCCAGCAGTGTGACAGGGGGCGCGGGCGGGGAGCTGTTTTTT
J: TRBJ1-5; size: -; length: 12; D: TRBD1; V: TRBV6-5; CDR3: CASTTGHQPQHF; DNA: TGTGCCAGCACGACAGGGCACCAGCCCCAGCATTTT
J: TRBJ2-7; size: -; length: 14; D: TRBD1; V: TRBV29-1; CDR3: CSVEGDRGQLEQYF; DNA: TGCAGCGTTGAGGGGGACAGGGGGCAACTCGAGCAGTACTTC
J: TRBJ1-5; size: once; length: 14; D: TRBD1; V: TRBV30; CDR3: CAWSGDRGNQPQHF; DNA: TGTGCCTGGAGTGGGGACAGGGGCAATCAGCCCCAGCATTTT
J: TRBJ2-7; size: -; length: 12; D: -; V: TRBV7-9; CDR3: CASSPDLPSQYF; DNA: TGTGCCAGCAGCCCCGATTTGCCCTCGCAGTACTTC
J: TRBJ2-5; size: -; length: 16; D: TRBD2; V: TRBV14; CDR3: CASSQGTSGSSETQYF; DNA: TGTGCCAGCAGCCAAGGGACTAGCGGGAGTTCAGAGACCCAGTACTTC
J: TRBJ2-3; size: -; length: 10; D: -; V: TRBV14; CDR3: CARGADTQYF; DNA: TGTGCCAGAGGAGCAGATACGCAGTATTTT
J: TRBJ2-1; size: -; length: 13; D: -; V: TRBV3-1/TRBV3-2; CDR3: CASSQEGGRRGFF; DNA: TGTGCCAGCAGCCAAGAAGGCGGTCGCAGGGGGTTCTTC
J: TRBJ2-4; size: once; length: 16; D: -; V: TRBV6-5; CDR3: CASSYSRGTSKNIQYF; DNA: TGTGCCAGCAGTTACTCTCGGGGTACGAGCAAAAACATTCAGTACTTC
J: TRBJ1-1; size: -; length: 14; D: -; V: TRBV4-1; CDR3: CASSQEAGSTEAFF; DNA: TGCGCCAGCAGCCAAGAAGCAGGGAGCACTGAAGCTTTCTTT
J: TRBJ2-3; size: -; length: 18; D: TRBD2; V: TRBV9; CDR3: CASSVNPRTSGRRDTQYF; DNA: TGTGCCAGCAGCGTCAACCCTAGGACTAGCGGGAGGAGGGATACGCAGTATTTT
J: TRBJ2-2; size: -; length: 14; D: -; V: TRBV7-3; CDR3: CASSPEGITGELFF; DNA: TGTGCCAGCAGCCCCGAGGGAATCACCGGGGAGCTGTTTTTT
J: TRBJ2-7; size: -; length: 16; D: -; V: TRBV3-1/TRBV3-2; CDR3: CASSQVKGRTSYEQYF; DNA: TGTGCCAGCAGCCAGGTAAAGGGGAGGACATCCTACGAGCAGTACTTC
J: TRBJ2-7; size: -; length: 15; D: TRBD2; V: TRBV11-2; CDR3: CASRLSGLAGDEQYF; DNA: TGTGCCAGCAGGCTTTCGGGACTAGCGGGAGACGAGCAGTACTTC
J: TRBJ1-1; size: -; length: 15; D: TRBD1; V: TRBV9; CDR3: CASSASGTGATEAFF; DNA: TGTGCCAGCAGCGCCTCCGGGACAGGGGCCACTGAAGCTTTCTTT
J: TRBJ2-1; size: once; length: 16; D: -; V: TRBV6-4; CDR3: CASSDSGGLGYNEQFF; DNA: TGTGCCAGCAGTGACAGTGGCGGGCTAGGGTACAATGAGCAGTTCTTC
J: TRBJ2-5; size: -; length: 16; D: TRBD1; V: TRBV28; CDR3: CASSLPTGTGGKTQYF; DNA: TGTGCCAGCAGTTTACCGACCGGGACAGGTGGAAAGACCCAGTACTTC
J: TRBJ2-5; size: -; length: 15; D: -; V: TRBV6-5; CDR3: CASSYSWTDQETQYF; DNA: TGTGCCAGCAGTTACTCTTGGACAGACCAAGAGACCCAGTACTTC
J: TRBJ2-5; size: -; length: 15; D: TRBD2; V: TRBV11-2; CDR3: CASSSTSGRIKTQYF; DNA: TGTGCCAGCAGCTCGACTAGCGGGAGAATTAAGACCCAGTACTTC
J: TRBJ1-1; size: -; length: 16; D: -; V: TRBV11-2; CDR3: CASSYITGQIWTEAFF; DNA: TGTGCCAGCAGCTATATTACCGGACAGATTTGGACTGAAGCTTTCTTT
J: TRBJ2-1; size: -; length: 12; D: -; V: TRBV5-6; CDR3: CASSLQGTEQFF; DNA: TGTGCCAGCAGCCTTCAGGGTACTGAGCAGTTCTTC
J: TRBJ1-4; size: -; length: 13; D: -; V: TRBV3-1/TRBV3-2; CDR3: CASSQVQGGKLFF; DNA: TGTGCCAGCAGCCAAGTTCAGGGAGGAAAACTGTTTTTT
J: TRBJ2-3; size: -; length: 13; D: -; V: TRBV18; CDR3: CASSPPEADTQYF; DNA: TGTGCCAGCTCACCTCCGGAGGCAGATACGCAGTATTTT
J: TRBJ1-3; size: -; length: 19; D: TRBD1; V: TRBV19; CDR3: CASSIDQRQGAISGNTIYF; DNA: TGTGCCAGTAGTATAGACCAACGACAGGGGGCCATCTCTGGAAACACCATATATTTT